This T cell receptor beta chain was captured by sequencing in a study of Graves' ophthalmopathy and Graves' hyperthyroidism. Germline V gives CDR1 SEHNR, CDR2 FQNEAQ (reference sequence). V lost 5 bases to trimming and J lost 3 bases, with 13 bases between them. The CDR3 extends over 14 amino acids. As the template, RNA transcripts were used to amplify TCR beta CDR3 regions. The authors performed first-round RT-PCR with HTBI primers and then a second-round multiplex PCR. TCRdb re-called the multiplex PCR reads through MiXCR, storing one row per CDR3 protein. Here the sample spans around 670,000 distinct CDR3 sequences, 40% being singletons. This clonotype was seen repeatedly, ten times or more.

The chain uses TRBV7-9 and TRBJ1-2; D unresolved. The sample comprised peripheral blood. This receptor was obtained from an adult man with Graves' ophthalmopathy. The CDR3 protein is CASSPRSWDYGYTF. CDR3 nucleotide sequence: TGTGCCAGCAGCCCTCGGAGTTGGGACTATGGCTACACCTTC. Full variable domain (rest looked up from reference TRBV7-9 and TRBJ1-2): DTGVSQNPRHKITKRGQNVTFRCDPISEHNRLYWYRQTLGQGPEFLTYFQNEAQLEKSRLLSDRFSAERPKGSFSTLEIQRTEQGDSAMYLCASSPRSWDYGYTFGSGTRLTVV.